This T cell receptor beta chain derives from a study of shared clonotypes between healthy human individuals. CDR3 length: 17 amino acids. The germline V gene has CDR1 SGDLS and CDR2 YYNGEE. V lost 1 base to trimming and J lost 0 bases, with 15 bases between them. Naive CD8 cells were CD45RO-negative, positively selected for CCR7, excluding terminally differentiated effector memory CD45RA+ cells. Study outcomes and limitations: For naive CD4 cells, 4% to 6% of clonotypes were shared across several donors.

Sequencing was performed with immunoSEQ multiplex PCR; in TCRdb, only in-frame clones are kept and a portion is missing. The table includes about 590,000 clones, 95% detected once. On this clone itself: Its antigen is undetermined.

This TCR derives from a woman aged 25 to 39 in good health. Sequenced sample: naive CD8+ T cells sorted from blood. The rearrangement links TRBV9 to TRBJ2-3; D unclear. In DNA, the CDR3 is TGTGCCAGCAGCGTAAGTTTGGGCGTAGAGAGCACAGATACGCAGTATTTT. This encodes CASSVSLGVESTDTQYF.